The 9 T cell receptor beta chains below were found in one sample sequenced in a study of CD8+CD57+ T cells in acquired aplastic anemia. Genomic DNA templated the TCR beta VDJ and CDR3 profiling. Each CDR3 protein gets one entry after TCRdb re-called the reads with MiXCR. The data hold roughly 160,000 distinct CDR3 sequences, with around 50% observed a single time. Whoever was chosen for sequencing had shown CD8+CD57+ cell expansion by flow cytometry. Material: sorted CD4+, CD8+, or CD8+CD57+ T cells (not recorded which) from PBMCs. The receptor source for this set is a human donor with aplastic anemia.

The chain is built from TRBV25-1 and TRBJ2-1; 7 bases fit TRBD1. This CDR3 spans 15 amino acids. Trimming removed 4 bases from V and 16 bases from J; junction bases left unmatched: 19. Germline values: CDR1 MGHDK, CDR2 SYGVNS. The CDR3 loop reads CASSVPGQLGPGLFF. The CDR3, as DNA: TGTGCCAGCAGTGTGCCGGGACAGCTTGGGCCCGGGCTTTTCTTC.

The chain has TRBV25-1 and TRBJ1-4; TRBD1 matches at 8 bases. There are 17 residues in the CDR3. V dropped 2 bases and J dropped 5; count of bases not matched to a gene: 10. Germline V lookup: CDR1 MGHDK, CDR2 SYGVNS. The CDR3 nucleotides read TGTGCCAGCAGTGAAGTTCCGACAGGGGCGAGAAATGAAAAACTGTTTTTT. Translating gives CASSEVPTGARNEKLFF. The variable domain in full, with the rest retrieved from reference TRBV25-1 and TRBJ1-4, is EADIYQTPRYLVIGTGKKITLECSQTMGHDKMYWYQQDPGMELHLIHYSYGVNSTEKGDLSSESTVSRIRTEHFPLTLESARPSHTSQYLCASSEVPTGARNEKLFFGSGTQLSVL.

CDR3 amino acids: CASSQDLGITAGPGLFF. The CDR3 DNA reads as TGTGCCAGCAGCCAAGATTTAGGAATTACCGCGGGGCCCGGGCTTTTCTTC. The chain joins TRBV3-1 to TRBJ2-1, with D possibly being TRBD2 (6 bases). The CDR3 is 17 residues long. Germline CDR1 reads LGHDT; CDR2 reads YNNKEL (reference sequence). V lost 0 bases and J 16 bases, leaving 28 bases between the germline ends.

The rearrangement links TRBV5-1 to TRBJ2-2; no firm D call. The germline CDR1 and CDR2 sequences are SGHRS and YFSETQ. Deletions cut 0 bases from V and 8 bases from J, with 11 bases between. CDR3 length: 14 amino acids. CDR3 protein: CASSLVLGSGELFF. The DNA for the CDR3 is TGCGCCAGCAGCTTGGTTCTGGGCTCTGGGGAGCTGTTTTTT.

Many counts were recorded for this clonotype. The chain recombines TRBV24-1 with TRBJ2-1, with TRBD2 as a possible D gene (6 bases). V dropped 1 base and J dropped 10 bases, with 16 bases sitting between them. This CDR3 region has 15 residues. Germline V lookup: CDR1 KGHDR, CDR2 SFDVKD. The CDR3 reads CATSDLDGSLPEQFF. The CDR3 DNA follows: TGTGCCACCAGTGATTTAGACGGGAGTCTGCCCGAGCAGTTCTTC.

The V gene is TRBV7-6, the J gene TRBJ2-3; tentative D call: TRBD2 (6 bases). V was pared by 1 base and J by 5 bases, with 16 bases between. The CDR3 is 16 amino acids. The germline CDR1 and CDR2 sequences are SGHVS and FNYEAQ. This CDR3 is CASSLVPQGGEDTQYF. The CDR3, as DNA: TGTGCCAGCAGCTTAGTCCCCCAGGGCGGGGAAGATACGCAGTATTTT.

This chain connects TRBV24-1 to TRBJ1-1; D is ambiguous. The CDR3 sequence is 16 residues long. Trimming pared 3 bases from V and 1 base from J, leaving 14 bases between. Germline values: CDR1 KGHDR, CDR2 SFDVKD. CDR3 nucleotides: TGTGCCACCAGTGATGACGGAGGAGTGGAGAACACTGAAGCTTTCTTT. Protein: CATSDDGGVENTEAFF.

The chain employs TRBV24-1 and TRBJ2-1, with D unclear. This CDR3 comprises 15 residues. Looked up from germline, CDR1 is KGHDR and CDR2 is SFDVKD. Trimming took off 4 bases at V and 5 bases at J, with 14 bases between the two ends. CDR3 residues: CATSDPRGGDNEQFF. The CDR3 coding sequence is TGTGCCACCAGTGACCCGCGCGGCGGAGACAATGAGCAGTTCTTC.

This clonotype has only a few counts. The chain recombines TRBV10-3 with TRBJ1-3; TRBD1 agrees at 9 bases. Germline CDR1 and CDR2: ENHRY and SYGVKD. The V segment lost 6 bases and the J segment 3 bases; nucleotides outside the gene matches: 3. The CDR3 sequence is 14 residues long. The CDR3 protein is CAIRQGASGNTIYF. The CDR3 DNA reads as TGTGCCATCAGACAGGGGGCGAGTGGAAACACCATATATTTT.